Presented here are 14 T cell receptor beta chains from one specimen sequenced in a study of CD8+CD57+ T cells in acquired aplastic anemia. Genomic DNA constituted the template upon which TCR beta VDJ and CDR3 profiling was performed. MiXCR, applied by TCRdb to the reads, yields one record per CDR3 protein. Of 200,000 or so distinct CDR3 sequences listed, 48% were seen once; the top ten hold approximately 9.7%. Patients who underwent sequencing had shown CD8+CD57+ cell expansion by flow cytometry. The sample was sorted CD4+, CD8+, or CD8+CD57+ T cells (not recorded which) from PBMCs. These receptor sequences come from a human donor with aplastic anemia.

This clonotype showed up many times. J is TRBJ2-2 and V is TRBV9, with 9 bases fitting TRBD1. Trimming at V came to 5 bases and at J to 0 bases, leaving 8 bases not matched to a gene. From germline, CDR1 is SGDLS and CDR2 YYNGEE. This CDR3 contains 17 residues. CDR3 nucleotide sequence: TGTGCCAGCAGGAAGGGACAGGGAAGGACGAACACCGGGGAGCTGTTTTTT. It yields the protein CASRKGQGRTNTGELFF.

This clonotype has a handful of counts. The CDR3 is CATSEDPRDRVYSPLHF. In DNA, the CDR3 is TGTGCCACCAGCGAAGACCCTCGGGACAGGGTATATTCACCCCTCCACTTT. This chain uses TRBV15 with TRBJ1-6, with TRBD1 matching 9 bases. The CDR3 loop spans 17 amino acids. V dropped 5 bases and J dropped 8; count of bases not matched to a gene: 13. CDR1 and CDR2 (germline): LNHNV, YYDKDF (reference sequence).

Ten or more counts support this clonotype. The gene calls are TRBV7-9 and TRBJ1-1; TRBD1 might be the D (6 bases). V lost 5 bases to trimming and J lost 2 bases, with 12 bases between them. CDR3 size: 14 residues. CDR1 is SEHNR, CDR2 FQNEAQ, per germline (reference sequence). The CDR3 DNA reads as TGTGCCAGCAGCCCGACAGGCCTAAACACTGAAGCTTTCTTT. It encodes CASSPTGLNTEAFF. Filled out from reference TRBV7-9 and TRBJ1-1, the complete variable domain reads DTGVSQNPRHKITKRGQNVTFRCDPISEHNRLYWYRQTLGQGPEFLTYFQNEAQLEKSRLLSDRFSAERPKGSFSTLEIQRTEQGDSAMYLCASSPTGLNTEAFFGQGTRLTVV.

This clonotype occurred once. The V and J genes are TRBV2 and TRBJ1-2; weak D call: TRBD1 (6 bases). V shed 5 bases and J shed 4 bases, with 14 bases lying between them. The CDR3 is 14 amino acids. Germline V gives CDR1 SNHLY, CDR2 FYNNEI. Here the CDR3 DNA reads TGTGCCAGCAGTTTATACAGGGAGGCCTATGGCTACACCTTC. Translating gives CASSLYREAYGYTF.

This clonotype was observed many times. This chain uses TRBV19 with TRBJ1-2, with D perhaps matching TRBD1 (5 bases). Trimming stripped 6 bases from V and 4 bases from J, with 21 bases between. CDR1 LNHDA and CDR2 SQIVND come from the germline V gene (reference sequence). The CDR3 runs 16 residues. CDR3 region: CASRWREGPSPYGYTF. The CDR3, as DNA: TGTGCCAGTAGATGGAGAGAGGGACCGAGCCCCTATGGCTACACCTTC.

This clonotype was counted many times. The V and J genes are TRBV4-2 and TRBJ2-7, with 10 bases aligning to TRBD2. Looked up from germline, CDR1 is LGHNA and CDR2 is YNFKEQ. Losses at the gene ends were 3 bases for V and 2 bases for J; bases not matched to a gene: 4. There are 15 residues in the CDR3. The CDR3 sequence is CASSHSGRATYEQYF. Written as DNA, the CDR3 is TGTGCCAGCAGCCACAGCGGGAGGGCGACCTACGAGCAGTACTTC.

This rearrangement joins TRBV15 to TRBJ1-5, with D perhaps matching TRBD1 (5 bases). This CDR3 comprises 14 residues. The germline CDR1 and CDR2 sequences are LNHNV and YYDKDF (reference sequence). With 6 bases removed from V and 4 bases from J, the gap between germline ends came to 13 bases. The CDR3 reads CATRWDGRNQPQHF. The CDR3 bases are TGTGCCACCAGATGGGACGGTAGAAATCAGCCCCAGCATTTT. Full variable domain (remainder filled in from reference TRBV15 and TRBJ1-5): DAMVIQNPRYQVTQFGKPVTLSCSQTLNHNVMYWYQQKSSQAPKLLFHYYDKDFNNEADTPDNFQSRRPNTSFCFLDIRSPGLGDTAMYLCATRWDGRNQPQHFGDGTRLSIL.

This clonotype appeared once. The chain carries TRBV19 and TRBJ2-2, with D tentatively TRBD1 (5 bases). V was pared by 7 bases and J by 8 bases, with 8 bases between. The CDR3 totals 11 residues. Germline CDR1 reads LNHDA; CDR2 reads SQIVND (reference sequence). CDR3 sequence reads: CASNRTGELFF. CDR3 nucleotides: TGTGCCAGTAATAGGACAGGGGAGCTGTTTTTT.

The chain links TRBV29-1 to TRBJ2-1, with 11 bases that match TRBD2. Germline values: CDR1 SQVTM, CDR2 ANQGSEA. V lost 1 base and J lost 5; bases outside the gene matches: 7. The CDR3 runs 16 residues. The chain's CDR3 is CSVEVSGLADHNEQFF. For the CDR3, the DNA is TGCAGCGTTGAAGTATCGGGACTAGCGGATCACAATGAGCAGTTCTTC.

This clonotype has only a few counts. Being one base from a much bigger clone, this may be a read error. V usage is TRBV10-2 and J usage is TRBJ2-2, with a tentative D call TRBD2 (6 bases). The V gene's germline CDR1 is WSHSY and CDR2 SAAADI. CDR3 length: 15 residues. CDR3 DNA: TGCGTCAGCAGTGAATCTAGTAGGAGGGTCGGGGAGCTGTTTTTT. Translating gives CVSSESSRRVGELFF.

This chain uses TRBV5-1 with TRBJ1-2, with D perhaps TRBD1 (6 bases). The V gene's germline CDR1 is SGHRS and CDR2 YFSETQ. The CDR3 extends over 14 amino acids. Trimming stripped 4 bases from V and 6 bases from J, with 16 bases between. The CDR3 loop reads CASSPSWTDNGYTF. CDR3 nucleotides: TGCGCCAGCAGCCCCAGTTGGACAGATAATGGCTACACCTTC.

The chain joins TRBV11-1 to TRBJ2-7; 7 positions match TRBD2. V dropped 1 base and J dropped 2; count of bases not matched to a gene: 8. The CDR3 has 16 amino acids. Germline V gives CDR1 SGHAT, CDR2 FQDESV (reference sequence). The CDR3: CASSLVGGRETYEQYF. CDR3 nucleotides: TGTGCCAGCAGCTTAGTGGGCGGGAGAGAGACCTACGAGCAGTACTTC.

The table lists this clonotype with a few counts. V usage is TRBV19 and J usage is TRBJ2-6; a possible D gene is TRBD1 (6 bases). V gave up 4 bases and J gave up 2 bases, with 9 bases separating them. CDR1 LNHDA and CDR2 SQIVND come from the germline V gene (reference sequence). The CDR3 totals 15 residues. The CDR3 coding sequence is TGTGCCAGTAGTAGAGCAGGGGCTGGGGCCAACGTCCTGACTTTC. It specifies CASSRAGAGANVLTF.

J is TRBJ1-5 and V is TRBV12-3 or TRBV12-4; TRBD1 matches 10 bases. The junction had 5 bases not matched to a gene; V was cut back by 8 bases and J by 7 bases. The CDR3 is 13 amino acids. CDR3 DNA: TGTGCCAGCCGTACGGGACAGGGGCAGCCCCAGCATTTT. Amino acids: CASRTGQGQPQHF.